This note documents a single T cell receptor (beta chain) sequence. The antigen is undetermined. Deep-level running was used for the assay. Assay: immunoSEQ multiplex PCR; the TCRdb copy retains only in-frame clones and omits some. The sample yields hundreds of thousands of clones, around two thirds seen once. This record comes from a study of shared clonotypes between healthy human individuals. Study as a whole: Three plates each covered CD4 naive and memory; CD8 naive two, CD8 memory one. Study-wide findings and caveats: Sampling covered blood only; tissue repertoires likely differ. Clonotypes not shared had lower generation probabilities than those common to all four donors.

Trimming cost V 6 bases and J 7 bases, with 9 bases left between them. The CDR3 spans 11 residues. Germline lookup yields CDR1 MNHEY and CDR2 SVGAGI. The sample comprised memory CD4+ T cells sorted from blood. Subset of the sample: CD45RA-negative fraction. This sequence originates from a young woman in good health. The chain couples TRBV6-5 to TRBJ1-2; D is unresolved. In nucleotides, the CDR3 is TGTGCCAGCAGACACTCGGGTGGCTACACCTTC. Translation gives CASRHSGGYTF.